The clone carrying this TCR beta chain was observed once. This record comes from a study of OX40 agonist ivuxolimab in advanced cancers. Study background: The diagnoses of dose-escalation patients were hepatocellular carcinoma, melanoma, renal cell or head and neck cancer.

Individuals having autoimmune disease history or systemic immunosuppression were not enrolled. Deletions cut 1 base from V and 5 bases from J, with 9 bases between. The CDR3 is 14 residues long. The germline gives CDR1 SGHNT, CDR2 YENEEA. Method: immunoSEQ multiplex PCR; TCRdb's copy keeps in-frame clones and lacks some. The table includes more than 90,000 clones, about 80% detected once. The receptor's source is an adult with an advanced solid tumor such as melanoma, head and neck, liver or kidney cancer. The chain has TRBV11-3 and TRBJ2-1, with D perhaps matching TRBD2 (6 bases). This material consisted of CD4+ or CD8+ T cells sorted from blood, taken in a trial of the OX40 agonist ivuxolimab. Written as DNA, the CDR3 is TGTGCCAGCAGCTTAGGGGGGGTTAACAATGAGCAGTTCTTC. It codes for CASSLGGVNNEQFF.